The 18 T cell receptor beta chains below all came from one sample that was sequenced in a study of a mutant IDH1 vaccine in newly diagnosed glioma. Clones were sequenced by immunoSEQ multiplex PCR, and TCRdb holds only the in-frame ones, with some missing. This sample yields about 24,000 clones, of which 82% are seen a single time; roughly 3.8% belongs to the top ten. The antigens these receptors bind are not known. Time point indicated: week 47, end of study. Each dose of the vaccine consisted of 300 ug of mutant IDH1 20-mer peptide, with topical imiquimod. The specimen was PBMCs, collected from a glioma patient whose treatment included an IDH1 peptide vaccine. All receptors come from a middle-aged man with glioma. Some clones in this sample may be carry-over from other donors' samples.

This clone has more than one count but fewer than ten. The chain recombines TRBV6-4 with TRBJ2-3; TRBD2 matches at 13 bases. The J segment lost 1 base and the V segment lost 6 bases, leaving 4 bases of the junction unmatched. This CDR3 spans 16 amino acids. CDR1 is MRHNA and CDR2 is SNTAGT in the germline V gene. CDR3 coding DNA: TGTGCCAGCAGCCCAACTAGCGGGGGGGGCACAGATACGCAGTATTTT. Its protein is CASSPTSGGGTDTQYF.

The CDR3 spells CASSLGQSNTEAFF. The CDR3 nucleotides read TGCGCCAGCAGCTTGGGGCAGTCGAACACTGAAGCTTTCTTT. The V call is TRBV5-1, the J call TRBJ1-1; D is ambiguous. V lost 0 bases and J lost 1, with 7 bases in between. Germline assignment: CDR1 SGHRS and CDR2 YFSETQ. The CDR3 length is 14 residues.

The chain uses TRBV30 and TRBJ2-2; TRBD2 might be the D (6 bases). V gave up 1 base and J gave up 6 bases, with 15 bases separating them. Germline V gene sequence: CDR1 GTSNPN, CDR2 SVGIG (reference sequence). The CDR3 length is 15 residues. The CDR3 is CAWSGDFSPSGELFF. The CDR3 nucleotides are TGTGCCTGGAGTGGGGACTTCTCCCCGTCCGGGGAGCTGTTTTTT.

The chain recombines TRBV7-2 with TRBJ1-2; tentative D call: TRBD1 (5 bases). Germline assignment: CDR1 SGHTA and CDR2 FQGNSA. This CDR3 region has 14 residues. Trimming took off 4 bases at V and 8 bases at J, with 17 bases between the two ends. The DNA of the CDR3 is TGTGCCAGCAGCTCCACCCAGGGCAATGGAGGCTACACCTTC. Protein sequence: CASSSTQGNGGYTF.

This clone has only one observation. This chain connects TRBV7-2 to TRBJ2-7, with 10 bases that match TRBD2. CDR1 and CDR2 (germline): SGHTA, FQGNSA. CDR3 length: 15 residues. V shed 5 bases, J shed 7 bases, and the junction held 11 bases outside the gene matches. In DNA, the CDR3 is TGTGCCAGCAGCCTTAGCGGGGGGCCTACGAAGGAGCAGTACTTC. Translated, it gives CASSLSGGPTKEQYF.

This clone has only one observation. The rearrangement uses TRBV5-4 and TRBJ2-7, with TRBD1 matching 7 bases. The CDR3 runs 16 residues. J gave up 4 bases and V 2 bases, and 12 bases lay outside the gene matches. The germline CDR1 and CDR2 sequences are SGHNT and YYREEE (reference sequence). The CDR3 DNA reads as TGTGCCAGCAGCTTAGGGGGCCAGGGTAACTTTTACGAGCAGTACTTC. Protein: CASSLGGQGNFYEQYF.

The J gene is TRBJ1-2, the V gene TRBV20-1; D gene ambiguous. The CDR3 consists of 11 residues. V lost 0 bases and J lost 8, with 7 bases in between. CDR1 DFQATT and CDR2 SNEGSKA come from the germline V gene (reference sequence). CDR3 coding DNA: TGCAGTGCTAGAGATTACACAGGCTACACCTTC. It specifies CSARDYTGYTF.

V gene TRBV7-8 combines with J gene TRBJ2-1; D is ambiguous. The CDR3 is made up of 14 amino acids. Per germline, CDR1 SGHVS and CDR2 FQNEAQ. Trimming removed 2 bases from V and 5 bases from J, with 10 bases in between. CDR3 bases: TGTGCCAGCAGCTTACCCCTGTTACACAATGAGCAGTTCTTC. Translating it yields CASSLPLLHNEQFF.

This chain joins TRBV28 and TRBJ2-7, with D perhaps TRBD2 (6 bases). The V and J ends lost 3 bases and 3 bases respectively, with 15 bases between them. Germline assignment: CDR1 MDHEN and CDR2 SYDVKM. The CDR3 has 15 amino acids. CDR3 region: CASSLLKGGGYEQYF. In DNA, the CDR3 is TGTGCCAGCAGTTTGCTAAAGGGAGGAGGCTACGAGCAGTACTTC.

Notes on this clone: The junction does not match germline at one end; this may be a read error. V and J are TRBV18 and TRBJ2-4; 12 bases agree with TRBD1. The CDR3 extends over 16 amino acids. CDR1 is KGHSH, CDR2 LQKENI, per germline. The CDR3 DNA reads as TGTGCCAGCTCATCACCCGGGACAGGGGGCGCCAACATTCAGTACTTC. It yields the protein CASSSPGTGGANIQYF. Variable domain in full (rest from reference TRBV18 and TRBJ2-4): NAGVMQNPRHLVRRRGQEARLRCSPMKGHSHVYWYRQLPEEGLKFMVYLQKENIIDESGMPKERFSAEFPKEGPSILRIQQVVRGDSAAYFCASSSPGTGGANIQYFGAGTRLSVL.

As DNA, the CDR3 is TGCAGCGTTGTGTCTAGCGCGAACACCGGGGAGCTGTTTTTT. This codes for CSVVSSANTGELFF. The genes are TRBV29-1 and TRBJ2-2, with D possibly being TRBD2 (6 bases). CDR1 and CDR2 (germline): SQVTM, ANQGSEA. The length of the CDR3 is 14 residues. Trimming shortened V by 4 bases and J by 0 bases, and 9 bases separated the two germline ends.

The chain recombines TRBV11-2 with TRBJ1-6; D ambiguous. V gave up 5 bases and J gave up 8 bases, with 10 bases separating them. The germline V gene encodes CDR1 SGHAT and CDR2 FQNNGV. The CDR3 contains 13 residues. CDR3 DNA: TGTGCCAGCAGCCAGCAGTGGGATTCACCCCTCCACTTT. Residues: CASSQQWDSPLHF. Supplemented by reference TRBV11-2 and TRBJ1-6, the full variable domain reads EAGVAQSPRYKIIEKRQSVAFWCNPISGHATLYWYQQILGQGPKLLIQFQNNGVVDDSQLPKDRFSAERLKGVDSTLKIQPAKLEDSAVYLCASSQQWDSPLHFGNGTRLTVT.

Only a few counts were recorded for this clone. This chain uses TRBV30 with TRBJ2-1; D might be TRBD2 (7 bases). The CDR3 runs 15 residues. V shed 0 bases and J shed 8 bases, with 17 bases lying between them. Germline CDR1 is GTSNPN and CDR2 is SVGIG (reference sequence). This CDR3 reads CAWSVRGAGWDEQFF. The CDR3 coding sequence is TGTGCCTGGAGTGTACGGGGGGCTGGGTGGGATGAGCAGTTCTTC.

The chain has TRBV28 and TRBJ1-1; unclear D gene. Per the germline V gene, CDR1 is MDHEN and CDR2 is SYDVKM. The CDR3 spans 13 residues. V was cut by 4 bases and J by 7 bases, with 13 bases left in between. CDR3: CASSSRREGEAFF. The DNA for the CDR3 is TGTGCCAGCAGTTCAAGACGGGAGGGTGAAGCTTTCTTT.

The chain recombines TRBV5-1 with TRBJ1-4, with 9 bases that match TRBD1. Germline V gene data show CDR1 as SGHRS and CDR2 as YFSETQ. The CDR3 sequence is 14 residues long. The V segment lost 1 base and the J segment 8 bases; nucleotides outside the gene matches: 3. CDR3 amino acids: CASSLSTGGEKLFF. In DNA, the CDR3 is TGCGCCAGCAGCTTGTCGACAGGGGGAGAAAAACTGTTTTTT.

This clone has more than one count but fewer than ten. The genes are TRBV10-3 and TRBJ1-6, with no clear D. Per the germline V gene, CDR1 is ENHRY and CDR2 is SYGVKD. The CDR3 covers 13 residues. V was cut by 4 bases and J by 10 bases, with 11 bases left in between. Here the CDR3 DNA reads TGTGCCATCAGTGTTCAGGTGGGATCACCCCTCCACTTT. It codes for CAISVQVGSPLHF.

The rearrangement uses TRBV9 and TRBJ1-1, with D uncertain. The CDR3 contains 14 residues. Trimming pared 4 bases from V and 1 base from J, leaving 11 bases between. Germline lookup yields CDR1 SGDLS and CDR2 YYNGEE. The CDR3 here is CASSLGEGNTEAFF. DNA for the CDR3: TGTGCCAGCAGCCTGGGTGAGGGGAACACTGAAGCTTTCTTT. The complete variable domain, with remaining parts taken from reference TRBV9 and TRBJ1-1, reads DSGVTQTPKHLITATGQRVTLRCSPRSGDLSVYWYQQSLDQGLQFLIQYYNGEERAKGNILERFSAQQFPDLHSELNLSSLELGDSALYFCASSLGEGNTEAFFGQGTRLTVV.

The CDR3 DNA follows: TGCGCCAGCAGCCATCCCCGGCTAGCGGGGGGCTACGAGCAGTACTTC. This codes for CASSHPRLAGGYEQYF. The chain couples TRBV4-1 to TRBJ2-7; 11 positions agree with TRBD2. V lost 3 bases and J lost 3; bases outside the gene matches: 7. The CDR3 length is 16 residues. The V gene's germline CDR1 is MGHRA and CDR2 YSYEKL.